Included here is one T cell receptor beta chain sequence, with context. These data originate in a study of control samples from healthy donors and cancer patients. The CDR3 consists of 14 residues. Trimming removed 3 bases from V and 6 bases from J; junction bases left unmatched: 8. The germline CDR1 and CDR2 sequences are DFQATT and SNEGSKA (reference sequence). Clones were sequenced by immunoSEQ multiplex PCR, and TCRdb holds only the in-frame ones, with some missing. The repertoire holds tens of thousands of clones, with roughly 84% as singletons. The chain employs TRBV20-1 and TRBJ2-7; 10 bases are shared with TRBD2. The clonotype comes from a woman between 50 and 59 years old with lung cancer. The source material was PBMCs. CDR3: CSASPSGGLVEQYF. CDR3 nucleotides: TGCAGTGCTAGTCCTAGCGGGGGCCTGGTCGAGCAGTACTTC.